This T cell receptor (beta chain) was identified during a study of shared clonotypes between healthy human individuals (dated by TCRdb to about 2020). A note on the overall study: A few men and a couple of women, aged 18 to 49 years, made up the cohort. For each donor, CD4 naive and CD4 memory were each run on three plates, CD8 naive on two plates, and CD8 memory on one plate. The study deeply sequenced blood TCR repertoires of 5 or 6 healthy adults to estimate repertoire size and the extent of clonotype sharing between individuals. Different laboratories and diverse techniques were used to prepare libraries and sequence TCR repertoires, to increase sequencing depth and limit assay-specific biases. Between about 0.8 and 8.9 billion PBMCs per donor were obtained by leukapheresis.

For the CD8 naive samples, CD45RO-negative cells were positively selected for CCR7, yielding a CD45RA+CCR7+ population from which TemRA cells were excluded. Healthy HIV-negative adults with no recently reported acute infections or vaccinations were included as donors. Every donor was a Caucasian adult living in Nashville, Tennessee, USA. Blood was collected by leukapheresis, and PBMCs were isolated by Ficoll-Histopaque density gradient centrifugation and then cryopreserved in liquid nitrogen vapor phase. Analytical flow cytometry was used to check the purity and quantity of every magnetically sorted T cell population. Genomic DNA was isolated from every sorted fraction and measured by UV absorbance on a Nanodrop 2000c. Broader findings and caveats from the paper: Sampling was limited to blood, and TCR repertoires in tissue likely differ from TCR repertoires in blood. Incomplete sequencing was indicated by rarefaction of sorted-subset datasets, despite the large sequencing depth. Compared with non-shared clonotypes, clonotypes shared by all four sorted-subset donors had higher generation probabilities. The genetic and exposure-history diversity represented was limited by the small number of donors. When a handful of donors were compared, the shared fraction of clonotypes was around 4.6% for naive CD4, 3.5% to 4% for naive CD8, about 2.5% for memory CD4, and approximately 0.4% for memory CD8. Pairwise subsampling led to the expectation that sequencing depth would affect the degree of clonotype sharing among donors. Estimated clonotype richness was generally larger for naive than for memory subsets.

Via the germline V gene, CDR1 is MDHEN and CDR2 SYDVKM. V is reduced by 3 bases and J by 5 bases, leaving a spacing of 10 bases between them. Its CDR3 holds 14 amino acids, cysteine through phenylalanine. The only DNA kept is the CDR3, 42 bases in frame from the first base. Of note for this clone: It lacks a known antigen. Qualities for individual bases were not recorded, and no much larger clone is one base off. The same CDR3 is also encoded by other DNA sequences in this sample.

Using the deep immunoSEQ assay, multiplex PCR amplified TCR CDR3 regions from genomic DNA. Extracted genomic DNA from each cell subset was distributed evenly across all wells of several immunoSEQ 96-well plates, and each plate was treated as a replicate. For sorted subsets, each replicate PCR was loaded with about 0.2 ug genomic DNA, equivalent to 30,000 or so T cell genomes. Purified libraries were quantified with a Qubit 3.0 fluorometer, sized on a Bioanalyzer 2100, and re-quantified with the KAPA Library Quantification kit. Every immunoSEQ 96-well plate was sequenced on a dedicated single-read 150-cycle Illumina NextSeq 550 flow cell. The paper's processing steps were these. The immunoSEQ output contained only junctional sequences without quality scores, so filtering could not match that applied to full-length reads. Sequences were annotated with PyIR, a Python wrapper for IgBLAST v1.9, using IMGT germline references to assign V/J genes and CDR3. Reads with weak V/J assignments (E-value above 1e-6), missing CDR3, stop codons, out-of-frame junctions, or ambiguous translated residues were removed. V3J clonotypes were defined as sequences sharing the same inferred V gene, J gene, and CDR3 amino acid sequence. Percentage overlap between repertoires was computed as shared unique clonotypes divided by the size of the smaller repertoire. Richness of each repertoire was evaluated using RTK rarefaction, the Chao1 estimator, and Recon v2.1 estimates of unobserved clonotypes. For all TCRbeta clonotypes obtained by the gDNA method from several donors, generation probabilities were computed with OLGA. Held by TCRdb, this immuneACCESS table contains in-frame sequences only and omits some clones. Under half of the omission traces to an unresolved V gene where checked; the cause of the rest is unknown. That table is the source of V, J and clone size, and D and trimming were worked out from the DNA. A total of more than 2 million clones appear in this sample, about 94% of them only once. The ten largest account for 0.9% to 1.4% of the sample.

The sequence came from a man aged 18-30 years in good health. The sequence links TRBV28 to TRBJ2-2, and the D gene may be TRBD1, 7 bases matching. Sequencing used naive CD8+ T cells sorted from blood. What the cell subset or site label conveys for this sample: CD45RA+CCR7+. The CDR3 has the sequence CASSFQGGTGELFF. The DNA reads TGTGCCAGCAGTTTCCAGGGGGGTACCGGGGAGCTGTTTTTT.